This entry is about one T cell receptor beta chain. The data belong to a study of OX40 agonist ivuxolimab in advanced cancers. Whole-study context: The patients received ivuxolimab by intravenous route every 2 weeks at 0.01 to 10 mg/kg. Anti-PD-1, anti-PD-L1 or anti-CTLA-4 therapy given earlier was allowed, and roughly 40% had some.

Blood samples were obtained at baseline, cycle 4 day 1, and cycle 7 day 1. V shed 10 bases, J shed 0 bases, and the junction held 3 bases outside the gene matches. The germline V gene encodes CDR1 MNHNY and CDR2 SVGAGI (reference sequence). The CDR3 spans 12 residues. Assay: immunoSEQ multiplex PCR; the TCRdb copy retains only in-frame clones and omits some. This table has around 58,000 clones, about 87% appearing once. This clonotype was obtained from an adult with an advanced solid tumor such as melanoma, head and neck, liver or kidney cancer. The chain couples TRBV6-6 to TRBJ2-7; TRBD1 agrees at 7 bases. The sequencing here drew on CD4+ or CD8+ T cells sorted from blood, taken in a trial of the OX40 agonist ivuxolimab. The CDR3: CATGGNSYEQYF. CDR3 nucleotide sequence: TGTGCCACAGGGGGAAACTCCTACGAGCAGTACTTC.